The next 25 T cell receptor beta chains were all read from a single sample in a study of lymphopenia after photon versus proton radiotherapy. TCRdb keeps only in-frame clones here, not all; method: immunoSEQ multiplex PCR. The table has 50,000 or so clones, more than 85% seen once. Sequencing was performed on peripheral blood, taken from a patient treated with photon-based radiotherapy. These receptors were collected from a woman in her thirties or forties with cholangiocarcinoma.

This chain connects TRBV28 to TRBJ1-6, with TRBD1 as a possible D gene (5 bases). The CDR3 extends over 15 amino acids. V was pared by 3 bases and J by 10 bases, with 16 bases between. Germline V gene data show CDR1 as MDHEN and CDR2 as SYDVKM. Written as DNA, the CDR3 is TGTGCCAGCAGTTTTGGCGCCAGGGTGGGGTCACCCCTCCACTTT. This encodes CASSFGARVGSPLHF.

The V call is TRBV28, the J call TRBJ1-2; D call uncertain. V was pared by 6 bases and J by 1 base, with 18 bases between. Germline CDR1 and CDR2: MDHEN and SYDVKM. The CDR3 is 16 amino acids. For the CDR3, the DNA is TGTGCCAGCAGCCCGAAATCATGGGAGCTTAACTATGGCTACACCTTC. Its protein is CASSPKSWELNYGYTF.

This rearrangement joins TRBV9 to TRBJ2-1; D not resolved. Trimming cost V 0 bases and J 4 bases, with 5 bases left between them. Germline CDR1 and CDR2: SGDLS and YYNGEE. This CDR3 has 13 amino acids. CDR3 bases: TGTGCCAGCAGCGTAGAGGGATACAATGAGCAGTTCTTC. Encoded protein: CASSVEGYNEQFF.

This chain connects TRBV5-1 to TRBJ1-1; D gene ambiguous. V dropped 5 bases and J dropped 4 bases, with 15 bases sitting between them. Germline assignment: CDR1 SGHRS and CDR2 YFSETQ. The CDR3 covers 14 residues. The CDR3 nucleotides read TGCGCCAGCAGTCCGACTTTTGATCGCACTGAAGCTTTCTTT. Translation: CASSPTFDRTEAFF.

The chain has TRBV11-2 and TRBJ2-7, with D perhaps matching TRBD1 (6 bases). The ends were cut back, 4 bases at V and 4 bases at J, with 11 bases in the middle. CDR1 is SGHAT, CDR2 FQNNGV, per germline. The CDR3 has 13 amino acids. In nucleotides, the CDR3 is TGTGCCAGCAGCTGGGGGCGCGGGTACGAGCAGTACTTC. This sequence encodes CASSWGRGYEQYF.

This chain joins TRBV28 and TRBJ1-2; D might be TRBD1 (5 bases). CDR3 size: 19 residues. The V gene lost 2 bases and the J gene lost 2 bases, with 24 bases spanning the gap. The V gene's germline CDR1 is MDHEN and CDR2 SYDVKM. The CDR3 DNA reads TGTGCCAGCAGTTTAACCGATGGCACGCTTGGACGGGGGAACTATGGCTACACCTTC. It is translated as CASSLTDGTLGRGNYGYTF.

This chain joins TRBV6-1 and TRBJ2-7; 15 positions match TRBD2. The CDR3 runs 14 residues. Germline V gene lookup returns CDR1 MNHNS and CDR2 SASEGT. The trim removed 8 bases at V and 3 bases at J, leaving 2 bases unmatched. The CDR3 sequence: CASGGLAGGYEQYF. Here the CDR3 DNA reads TGTGCCAGCGGGGGACTAGCGGGGGGCTACGAGCAGTACTTC.

This clone was observed a single time. This chain connects TRBV6-6 to TRBJ2-1; maybe TRBD2 (5 bases). V was trimmed by 0 bases and J by 10 bases, leaving 10 bases between them. CDR3 length: 13 residues. Germline values: CDR1 MNHNY, CDR2 SVGAGI (reference sequence). CDR3 amino acids: CASSYSEGGEQFF. DNA for the CDR3: TGTGCCAGCAGTTACTCAGAAGGAGGCGAGCAGTTCTTC.

The V call is TRBV11-1, the J call TRBJ1-1; 9 nucleotides line up with TRBD1. CDR1 is SGHAT and CDR2 is FQDESV in the germline V gene (reference sequence). The CDR3 length is 14 residues. After removal of 3 bases from V and 5 bases from J, the junction contained 4 bases not matched to a gene. CDR3 sequence reads: CASSLGQGRTEAFF. The CDR3 DNA follows: TGTGCCAGCAGCTTGGGACAGGGTAGGACTGAAGCTTTCTTT.

The genes are TRBV12-5 and TRBJ2-5; 8 positions agree with TRBD1. V dropped 7 bases and J dropped 1; count of bases not matched to a gene: 8. This CDR3 is 15 amino acids long. Germline CDR1 LGHNT, CDR2 FRNRAP. The CDR3 sequence is CASARQGTLQETQYF. The CDR3 nucleotides are TGTGCTAGTGCCCGACAGGGGACCCTCCAAGAGACCCAGTACTTC.

The rearrangement joins TRBV10-3 to TRBJ2-6, with a possible D match to TRBD1 (5 bases). Deletions cut 7 bases from V and 7 bases from J, with 14 bases between. Germline lookup yields CDR1 ENHRY and CDR2 SYGVKD. CDR3 length: 14 residues. CDR3 DNA: TGTGCCATCACCCAGGGTTTAGGTGCCAACGTCCTGACTTTC. Protein: CAITQGLGANVLTF.

The gene calls are TRBV7-6 and TRBJ2-2; tentatively, D is TRBD1 (5 bases). Looked up from germline, CDR1 is SGHVS and CDR2 is FNYEAQ. V was shortened by 1 base and J by 3 bases, with 15 bases between the two germline ends. The CDR3 is 17 amino acids. CDR3 nucleotides: TGTGCCAGCAGCTTAGTTCGTCCCGACAGTTACACCGGGGAGCTGTTTTTT. Translated, it gives CASSLVRPDSYTGELFF.

This sequence joins TRBV18 and TRBJ2-2; D is ambiguous. V was clipped by 5 bases and J by 2 bases, with 9 bases between them. CDR1 KGHSH and CDR2 LQKENI come from the germline V gene. This CDR3 is built from 14 residues. CDR3 amino acids: CASSVASNTGELFF. The CDR3 DNA sequence: TGTGCCAGCTCAGTAGCCTCAAACACCGGGGAGCTGTTTTTT.

This clone was picked up one time. The genes are TRBV5-6 and TRBJ2-7, with D possibly being TRBD2 (6 bases). The germline V gene encodes CDR1 SGHDT and CDR2 YYEEEE. The CDR3 consists of 15 residues. Trimming removed 4 bases from V and 2 bases from J, with 16 bases in between. The CDR3 DNA sequence: TGTGCCAGCAGCAGCACGGGACTCGTGGCCTACGAGCAGTACTTC. Its translation: CASSSTGLVAYEQYF.

This clone occurred once. The rearrangement uses TRBV28 and TRBJ2-3; 12 bases fit TRBD2. V lost 6 bases to trimming and J lost 3 bases; unmatched junction nucleotides: 4. CDR1 is MDHEN, CDR2 SYDVKM, per germline. CDR3 size: 15 residues. The CDR3, as DNA: TGTGCCAGCAGCCCTAGCGGGAGGGGTACAGATACGCAGTATTTT. This sequence encodes CASSPSGRGTDTQYF.

This clone was detected once. The chain carries TRBV9 and TRBJ1-2; D is undetermined. The germline V and J ends were trimmed by 5 bases and 4 bases, with 6 bases remaining between them. Germline values: CDR1 SGDLS, CDR2 YYNGEE. The CDR3 totals 11 residues. CDR3 sequence reads: CASSRAYGYTF. In nucleotides, the CDR3 is TGTGCCAGCAGTCGAGCCTATGGCTACACCTTC.

The count of this clone is one. The rearrangement links TRBV27 to TRBJ1-5; perhaps TRBD1 as D (5 bases). CDR1 MNHEY and CDR2 SMNVEV come from the germline V gene (reference sequence). Trimming removed 0 bases from V and 2 bases from J, with 11 bases in between. This CDR3 spans 16 amino acids. This CDR3 reads CASSLSGAEGNQPQHF. The CDR3 DNA follows: TGTGCCAGCAGTTTATCAGGGGCCGAGGGCAATCAGCCCCAGCATTTT.

This clone was seen a single time. The chain employs TRBV10-2 and TRBJ1-1, with D possibly matching TRBD1 (6 bases). Trimming pared 9 bases from V and 4 bases from J, leaving 18 bases between. This CDR3 contains 14 residues. Germline V gives CDR1 WSHSY, CDR2 SAAADI. DNA of the CDR3: TGCGCCAGTACTTCACAAAACAGGGTCACTGAAGCTTTCTTT. It yields the protein CASTSQNRVTEAFF.

The chain employs TRBV14 and TRBJ2-3; 8 nucleotides align to TRBD2. J lost 2 bases, V lost 4 bases, and 11 bases had no gene match. The germline gives CDR1 SGHDN, CDR2 FVKESK. The CDR3 has 17 amino acids. CDR3 in DNA: TGTGCCAGCAGCCCAAATTCAGCGGGGGCATACACAGATACGCAGTATTTT. Translating gives CASSPNSAGAYTDTQYF. Together with reference TRBV14 and TRBJ2-3, the CDR3 gives the full variable domain: EAGVTQFPSHSVIEKGQTVTLRCDPISGHDNLYWYRRVMGKEIKFLLHFVKESKQDESGMPNNRFLAERTGGTYSTLKVQPAELEDSGVYFCASSPNSAGAYTDTQYFGPGTRLTVL.

This chain uses TRBV2 with TRBJ1-5; no reliable D call. Trimming stripped 7 bases from V and 0 bases from J, with 7 bases between. The CDR3 runs 13 residues. CDR1 and CDR2 from the germline V gene are SNHLY and FYNNEI. The CDR3 nucleotides are TGTGCCAGCAAGGCCTATAGCAATCAGCCCCAGCATTTT. Its translation: CASKAYSNQPQHF. The whole variable domain, filled in from reference TRBV2 and TRBJ1-5, reads EPEVTQTPSHQVTQMGQEVILRCVPISNHLYFYWYRQILGQKVEFLVSFYNNEISEKSEIFDDQFSVERPDGSNFTLKIRSTKLEDSAMYFCASKAYSNQPQHFGDGTRLSIL.

This sequence joins TRBV5-6 and TRBJ1-1, with 7 bases that match TRBD1. Germline assignment: CDR1 SGHDT and CDR2 YYEEEE. The CDR3 length is 17 residues. V gave up 3 bases and J gave up 4 bases; unmatched junction bases: 15. CDR3 nucleotide sequence: TGTGCCAGCAGCTCTTTCCCGGGGACAGTCGATGGCACTGAAGCTTTCTTT. Translation: CASSSFPGTVDGTEAFF.

The J gene is TRBJ1-5, the V gene TRBV10-3, with TRBD1 as a possible D gene (5 bases). This CDR3 region has 14 residues. Germline-derived CDR1 and CDR2 are ENHRY and SYGVKD. Trimming left V 2 bases short and J 3 bases short, with 8 bases between. DNA of the CDR3: TGTGCCATCAGTGAGCAGGGACTCAATCAGCCCCAGCATTTT. This codes for CAISEQGLNQPQHF.

This chain connects TRBV4-2 to TRBJ1-1, with D possibly matching TRBD1 (6 bases). Trimming shortened V by 6 bases and J by 2 bases, and 13 bases separated the two germline ends. The CDR3 runs to 14 residues. The germline gives CDR1 LGHNA, CDR2 YNFKEQ. The CDR3 DNA sequence: TGTGCCAGCAGTCTACGACAGGATAACACTGAAGCTTTCTTT. Translating gives CASSLRQDNTEAFF.

The rearrangement links TRBV5-1 to TRBJ2-1, with D unresolved. This CDR3 region has 15 residues. Germline assignment: CDR1 SGHRS and CDR2 YFSETQ. The ends were cut back, 0 bases at V and 6 bases at J, with 13 bases in the middle. The CDR3 coding sequence is TGCGCCAGCAGCTTGGCCTCGACGGGCCTCAATGAGCAGTTCTTC. It yields the protein CASSLASTGLNEQFF. Full variable domain (remainder filled in from reference TRBV5-1 and TRBJ2-1): KAGVTQTPRYLIKTRGQQVTLSCSPISGHRSVSWYQQTPGQGLQFLFEYFSETQRNKGNFPGRFSGRQFSNSRSEMNVSTLELGDSALYLCASSLASTGLNEQFFGPGTRLTVL.

This rearrangement joins TRBV9 to TRBJ2-7, with 10 nucleotides matching TRBD2. The CDR3 spans 18 residues. V gave up 1 base and J gave up 5 bases; unmatched junction bases: 15. CDR1 and CDR2 from the germline V gene are SGDLS and YYNGEE. The chain's CDR3 is CASSVPWTSGRAKNEQYF. In DNA form, the CDR3 reads TGTGCCAGCAGCGTACCATGGACCAGCGGGAGGGCCAAGAACGAGCAGTACTTC.